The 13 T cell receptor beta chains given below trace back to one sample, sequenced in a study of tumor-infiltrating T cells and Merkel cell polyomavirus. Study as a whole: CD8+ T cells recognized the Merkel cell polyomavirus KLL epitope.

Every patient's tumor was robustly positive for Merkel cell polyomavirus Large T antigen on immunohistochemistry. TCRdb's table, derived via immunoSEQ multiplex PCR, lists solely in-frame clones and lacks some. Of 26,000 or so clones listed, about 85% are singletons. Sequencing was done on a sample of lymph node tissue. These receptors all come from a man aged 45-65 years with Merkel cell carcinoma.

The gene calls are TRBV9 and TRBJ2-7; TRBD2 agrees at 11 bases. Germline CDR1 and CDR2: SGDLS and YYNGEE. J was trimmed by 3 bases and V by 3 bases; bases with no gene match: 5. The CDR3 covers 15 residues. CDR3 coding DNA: TGTGCCAGCAGCGCCGGGACTAGCGGTTTCTACGAGCAGTACTTC. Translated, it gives CASSAGTSGFYEQYF.

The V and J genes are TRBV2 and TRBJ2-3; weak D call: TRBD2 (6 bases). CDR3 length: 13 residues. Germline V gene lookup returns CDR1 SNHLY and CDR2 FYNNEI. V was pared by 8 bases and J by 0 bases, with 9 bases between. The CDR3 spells CASGDSSTDTQYF. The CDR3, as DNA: TGTGCCAGCGGGGACTCTAGCACAGATACGCAGTATTTT.

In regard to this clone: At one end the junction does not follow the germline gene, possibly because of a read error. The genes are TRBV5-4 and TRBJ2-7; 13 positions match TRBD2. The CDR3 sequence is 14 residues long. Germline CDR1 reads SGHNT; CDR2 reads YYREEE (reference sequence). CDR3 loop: CASSSGLAGAVLHF. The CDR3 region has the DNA TGTGCCAGCAGCTCTGGACTAGCGGGAGCGGTCCTACACTTC.

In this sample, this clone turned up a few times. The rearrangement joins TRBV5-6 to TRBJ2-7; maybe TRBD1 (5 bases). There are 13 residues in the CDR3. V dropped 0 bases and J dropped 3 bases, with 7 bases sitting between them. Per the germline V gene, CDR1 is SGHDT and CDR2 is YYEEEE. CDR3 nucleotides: TGTGCCAGCAGCTTGGGACAGCACTACGAGCAGTACTTC. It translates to CASSLGQHYEQYF. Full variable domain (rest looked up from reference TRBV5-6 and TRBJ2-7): DAGVTQSPTHLIKTRGQQVTLRCSPKSGHDTVSWYQQALGQGPQFIFQYYEEEERQRGNFPDRFSGHQFPNYSSELNVNALLLGDSALYLCASSLGQHYEQYFGPGTRLTVT.

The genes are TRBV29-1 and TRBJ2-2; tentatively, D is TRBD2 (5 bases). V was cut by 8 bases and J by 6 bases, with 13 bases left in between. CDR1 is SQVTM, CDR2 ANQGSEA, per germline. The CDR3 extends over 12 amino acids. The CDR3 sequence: CSTTSGAGELFF. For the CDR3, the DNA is TGCAGCACCACCTCCGGGGCCGGGGAGCTGTTTTTT.

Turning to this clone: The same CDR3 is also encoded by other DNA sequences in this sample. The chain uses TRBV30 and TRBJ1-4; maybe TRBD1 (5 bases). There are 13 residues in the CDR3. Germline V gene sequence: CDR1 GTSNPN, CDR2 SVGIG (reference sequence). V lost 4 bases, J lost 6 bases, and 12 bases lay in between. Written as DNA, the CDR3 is TGTGCCTGGAAGAGGCAGGGTTATGAAAAACTGTTTTTT. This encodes CAWKRQGYEKLFF.

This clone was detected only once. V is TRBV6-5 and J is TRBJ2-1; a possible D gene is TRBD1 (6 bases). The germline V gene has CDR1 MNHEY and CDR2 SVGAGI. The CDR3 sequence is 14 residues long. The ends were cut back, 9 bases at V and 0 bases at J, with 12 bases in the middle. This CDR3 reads CASTQGSSYNEQFF. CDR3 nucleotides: TGTGCCAGTACCCAGGGGAGCTCCTACAATGAGCAGTTCTTC.

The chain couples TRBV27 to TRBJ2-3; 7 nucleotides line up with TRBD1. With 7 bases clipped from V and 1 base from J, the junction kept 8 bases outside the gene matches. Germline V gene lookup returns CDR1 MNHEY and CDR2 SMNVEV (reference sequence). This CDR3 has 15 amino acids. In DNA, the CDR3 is TGTGCCAGCATCGCCGGGACAGCTCGCACAGATACGCAGTATTTT. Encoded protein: CASIAGTARTDTQYF.

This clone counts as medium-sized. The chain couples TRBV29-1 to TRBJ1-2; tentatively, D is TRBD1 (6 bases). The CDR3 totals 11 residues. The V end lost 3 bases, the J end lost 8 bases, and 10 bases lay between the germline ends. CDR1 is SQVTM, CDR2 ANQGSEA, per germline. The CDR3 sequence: CSVDYTGGYTF. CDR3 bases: TGCAGCGTTGATTACACAGGGGGCTACACCTTC.

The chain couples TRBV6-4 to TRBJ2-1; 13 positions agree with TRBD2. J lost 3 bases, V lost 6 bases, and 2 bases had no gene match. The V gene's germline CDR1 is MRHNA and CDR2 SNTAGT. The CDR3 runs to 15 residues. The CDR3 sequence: CASSGTSGDYNEQFF. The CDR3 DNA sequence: TGTGCCAGCAGCGGGACTAGCGGGGACTACAATGAGCAGTTCTTC.

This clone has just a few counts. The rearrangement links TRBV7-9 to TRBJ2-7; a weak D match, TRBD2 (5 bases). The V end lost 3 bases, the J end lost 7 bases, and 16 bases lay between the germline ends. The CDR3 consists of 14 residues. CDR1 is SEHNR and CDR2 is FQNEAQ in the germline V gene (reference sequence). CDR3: CASSFLGSRREQYF. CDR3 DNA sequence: TGTGCCAGCAGCTTCCTGGGTAGCAGGAGGGAGCAGTACTTC.

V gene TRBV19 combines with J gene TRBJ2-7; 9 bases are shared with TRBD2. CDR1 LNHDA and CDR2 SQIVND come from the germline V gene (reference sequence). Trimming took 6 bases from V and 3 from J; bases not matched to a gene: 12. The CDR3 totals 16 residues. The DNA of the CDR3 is TGTGCCAGTAGCACCAAAGGTGGGACTAGCTTCTACGAGCAGTACTTC. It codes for CASSTKGGTSFYEQYF. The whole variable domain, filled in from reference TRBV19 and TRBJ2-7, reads DGGITQSPKYLFRKEGQNVTLSCEQNLNHDAMYWYRQDPGQGLRLIYYSQIVNDFQKGDIAEGYSVSREKKESFPLTVTSAQKNPTAFYLCASSTKGGTSFYEQYFGPGTRLTVT.

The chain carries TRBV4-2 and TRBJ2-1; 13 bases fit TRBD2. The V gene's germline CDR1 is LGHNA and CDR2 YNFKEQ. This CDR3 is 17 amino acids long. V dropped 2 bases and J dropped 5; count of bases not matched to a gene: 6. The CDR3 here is CASSQYGLAGANNEQFF. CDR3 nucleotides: TGTGCCAGCAGCCAATATGGACTAGCGGGGGCGAACAATGAGCAGTTCTTC.